Following are 21 T cell receptor beta chains from one sample sequenced in a study of T cells of healthy individuals. Via MiXCR, TCRdb re-called the 5' RACE reads, giving one row per CDR3 protein. The data hold some 85,000 distinct CDR3 sequences, with roughly 5% observed a single time. Source of these receptors: a female donor in good health.

This clonotype was counted ten times or more. V is TRBV30 and J is TRBJ2-2; no clear D gene. Germline V lookup: CDR1 GTSNPN, CDR2 SVGIG (reference sequence). The CDR3 loop spans 13 amino acids. The ends were cut back, 4 bases at V and 4 bases at J, with 10 bases in the middle. The CDR3: CAWTSLRTGELFF. CDR3 in DNA: TGTGCCTGGACCAGTCTCCGCACCGGGGAGCTGTTTTTT.

This clonotype was recorded many times. The chain combines TRBV5-4 with TRBJ2-1; D possibly uses TRBD1 or TRBD2 (6 bases each). Germline values: CDR1 SGHNT, CDR2 YYREEE (reference sequence). V lost 4 bases to trimming and J lost 0 bases, with 11 bases between them. The CDR3 contains 15 residues. CDR3 loop: CASSRGGSSYNEQFF. The CDR3 DNA follows: TGTGCCAGCAGCCGAGGGGGGAGCTCCTACAATGAGCAGTTCTTC.

There are many counts of this clonotype. The chain joins TRBV20-1 to TRBJ2-1, with 10 bases identical to TRBD2. Losses at the gene ends were 6 bases for V and 12 bases for J; bases not matched to a gene: 8. The length of the CDR3 is 12 residues. Germline CDR1 is DFQATT and CDR2 is SNEGSKA (reference sequence). The CDR3: CSALAGDSVQFF. The CDR3 DNA reads as TGCAGTGCCCTAGCGGGAGATTCGGTGCAGTTCTTC.

This clonotype was seen repeatedly, ten times or more. The V and J genes are TRBV7-9 and TRBJ1-1; D remains unclear. The CDR3 is 15 residues long. V gave up 1 base and J gave up 1 base, with 10 bases separating them. Looked up from germline, CDR1 is SEHNR and CDR2 is FQNEAQ (reference sequence). For the CDR3, the DNA is TGTGCCAGCAGCTTAGTGTCGGGCCCGAACACTGAAGCTTTCTTT. It translates to CASSLVSGPNTEAFF.

This clonotype was observed many times. The genes are TRBV6-6 and TRBJ2-5; D is possibly TRBD1 (5 bases). Germline V gene data show CDR1 as MNHNY and CDR2 as SVGAGI (reference sequence). The V gene lost 5 bases and the J gene lost 1 base, with 14 bases spanning the gap. This CDR3 region has 15 residues. The CDR3 DNA reads as TGTGCCAGCAGTGATGACAGCCTAGGCCAAGAGACCCAGTACTTC. This encodes CASSDDSLGQETQYF.

This clonotype appeared a few times. V and J are TRBV20-1 and TRBJ1-4; D is unclear. This CDR3 has 14 residues. V shed 2 bases and J shed 5 bases, with 12 bases lying between them. Germline loops: CDR1 DFQATT, CDR2 SNEGSKA (reference sequence). Here the CDR3 DNA reads TGCAGTGCTAGAAACGGTCATCCAAATGAAAAACTGTTTTTT. Translated, it gives CSARNGHPNEKLFF.

This clonotype was seen a handful of times. The rearrangement links TRBV4-3 to TRBJ1-1; unclear D gene. The length of the CDR3 is 13 residues. Germline V gives CDR1 LGHNA, CDR2 YSLEER. V lost 0 bases and J lost 7, with 9 bases in between. CDR3 in DNA: TGCGCCAGCAGCCAAGATATCGGGTTTGAAGCTTTCTTT. Translating it yields CASSQDIGFEAFF.

The table lists this clonotype with many counts. CDR3 sequence reads: CASSSWVSGRGETQYF. The CDR3 DNA follows: TGTGCCAGCAGCTCCTGGGTTAGCGGGAGGGGAGAGACCCAGTACTTC. This chain connects TRBV7-9 to TRBJ2-5, with 11 bases identical to TRBD2. V was pared by 4 bases and J by 4 bases, with 8 bases of the junction left unmatched. From germline, CDR1 is SEHNR and CDR2 FQNEAQ (reference sequence). The length of the CDR3 is 16 residues.

Turning to this clonotype: A much larger clone lies a single base off, so this may be a read error. The V and J genes are TRBV27 and TRBJ1-2, with D unresolved. The CDR3 sequence is 13 residues long. Germline CDR1 MNHEY, CDR2 SMNVEV (reference sequence). The CDR3 coding sequence is TGTGACAGCAGCTCGGCTCCGATCTATGGCTACACCTTC. It is translated as CDSSSAPIYGYTF.

The table lists this clonotype with many counts. The chain is built from TRBV6-5 and TRBJ2-7; D is perhaps TRBD1 (5 bases). The CDR3 loop spans 14 amino acids. V was shortened by 6 bases and J by 6 bases, with 18 bases between the two germline ends. CDR1 MNHEY and CDR2 SVGAGI come from the germline V gene. The CDR3 spells CASSPGYPSGEQYF. The CDR3 coding sequence is TGTGCCAGCAGCCCAGGGTATCCCTCGGGCGAGCAGTACTTC.

Many counts were recorded for this clonotype. The gene calls are TRBV4-2 and TRBJ2-6; 7 positions match TRBD1. The V and J ends lost 3 bases and 1 base, in that order; junction bases with no gene match: 9. The CDR3 totals 18 residues. Germline V gene sequence: CDR1 LGHNA, CDR2 YNFKEQ. CDR3 amino acids: CASSHADRDGSGANVLTF. The CDR3 DNA is TGTGCCAGCAGCCACGCTGACAGGGACGGATCTGGGGCCAACGTCCTGACTTTC.

This clonotype was picked up a small number of times. This chain uses TRBV28 with TRBJ2-7; no clear D gene. CDR3 length: 15 residues. V was pared by 1 base and J by 6 bases, with 16 bases between. Germline V gives CDR1 MDHEN, CDR2 SYDVKM. The CDR3 bases are TGTGCCAGCAGTTTATCGACACTCTCAGTCCCCGAGCAGTACTTC. Translating gives CASSLSTLSVPEQYF.

This clonotype was observed at least ten times. The chain carries TRBV6-2 or TRBV6-3 and TRBJ2-2, with 7 bases aligning to TRBD1. The CDR3 spans 16 residues. Trimming at V came to 6 bases and at J to 6 bases, leaving 13 bases not matched to a gene. CDR1 MNHEY and CDR2 SVGEGT come from the germline V gene. The CDR3 DNA sequence: TGTGCCAGCAGCTCGAGACAGGGTATGGAGCCCGGGGAGCTGTTTTTT. Translation: CASSSRQGMEPGELFF.

The chain couples TRBV24-1 to TRBJ2-1; D is perhaps TRBD2 (6 bases). In germline, CDR1 is KGHDR, CDR2 SFDVKD. The CDR3 totals 16 residues. V was trimmed by 2 bases and J by 0 bases, leaving 10 bases between them. CDR3 amino acids: CATSDSSVVSYNEQFF. The CDR3 DNA follows: TGTGCCACCAGTGATTCTAGCGTAGTCTCCTACAATGAGCAGTTCTTC.

At least ten counts were recorded for this clonotype. V is TRBV20-1 and J is TRBJ2-7; the match to TRBD1 covers 8 bases. The CDR3 covers 13 residues. Trimming at V came to 0 bases and at J to 4 bases, leaving 2 bases not matched to a gene. Germline CDR1 is DFQATT and CDR2 is SNEGSKA (reference sequence). This chain's CDR3 is CSARDRGRYEQYF. The CDR3, as DNA: TGCAGTGCTAGAGACAGGGGGCGATACGAGCAGTACTTC.

This clonotype was found many times. The V and J genes are TRBV12-3 or TRBV12-4 and TRBJ1-5; possible D gene TRBD1, 5 bases. V was shortened by 2 bases and J by 3 bases, with 11 bases between the two germline ends. The CDR3 covers 15 residues. Written as DNA, the CDR3 is TGTGCCAGCAGTTTACAGGGCAGTAACAATCAGCCCCAGCATTTT. Translated: CASSLQGSNNQPQHF.

This clonotype was picked up many times. V gene TRBV5-6 combines with J gene TRBJ2-4; 10 positions match TRBD2. The V and J ends lost 0 bases and 7 bases, in that order; junction bases with no gene match: 4. CDR3 size: 15 residues. CDR1 is SGHDT, CDR2 YYEEEE, per germline. CDR3 sequence (DNA): TGTGCCAGCAGCTTGGTGGGTAGCGGGAGGAACATTCAGTACTTC. This sequence encodes CASSLVGSGRNIQYF.

This clonotype has ten or more counts. J is TRBJ2-7 and V is TRBV27, with D possibly being TRBD1 or TRBD2 (5 bases each). The CDR3 contains 15 residues. Trimming took 6 bases from V and 0 from J, leaving 15 bases between them. Germline CDR1 MNHEY, CDR2 SMNVEV (reference sequence). The CDR3 protein is CASSPRGGLSYEQYF. The CDR3 coding sequence is TGTGCCAGCAGCCCCCGGGGCGGGCTCTCCTACGAGCAGTACTTC.

This clonotype was observed at least ten times. The chain has TRBV7-2 and TRBJ1-1, with D tentatively TRBD1 (5 bases). This CDR3 is built from 13 residues. Germline CDR1 and CDR2: SGHTA and FQGNSA. Trimming shortened V by 1 base and J by 5 bases, and 8 bases separated the two germline ends. The CDR3 nucleotides are TGTGCCAGCAGCTTAGGGGGCGCGACTGAAGCTTTCTTT. It specifies CASSLGGATEAFF.

The chain uses TRBV13 and TRBJ1-1; D unresolved. The germline V and J ends were trimmed by 5 bases and 0 bases, with 7 bases remaining between them. Germline lookup yields CDR1 PRHDT and CDR2 FYEKMQ (reference sequence). The CDR3 is 13 amino acids. The CDR3 spells CASSREVNTEAFF. CDR3 in DNA: TGTGCCAGCAGCCGCGAGGTGAACACTGAAGCTTTCTTT.

This clonotype was recorded at least ten times. This sequence joins TRBV5-1 and TRBJ1-4; unclear D gene. This CDR3 comprises 15 residues. Germline CDR1 reads SGHRS; CDR2 reads YFSETQ. Trimming took 0 bases from V and 8 from J, leaving 14 bases between them. The CDR3 bases are TGCGCCAGCAGCTTGGAGGGCTGGGTTTTGGAAAAACTGTTTTTT. This encodes CASSLEGWVLEKLFF.